This entry describes one TCR beta chain. Its antigen is not known. Given a much more abundant clone one base away, this may be a read error. The length of the CDR3 is 13 residues. The V end lost 5 bases, the J end lost 3 bases, and 11 bases lay between the germline ends. The germline gives CDR1 SGHAT, CDR2 FQDESV (reference sequence). The data derive from a study of T cells in Graves' hyperthyroidism and ophthalmopathy. Broader study findings: Ophthalmopathy was separated from stable hyperthyroidism by a 13 V-J model. Most expanded thyroid clonotypes above 0.001 also appeared in blood.

Exclusion criteria comprised uncontrolled infection, other autoimmune disease, pregnancy or lactation. Clinical symptoms, serum thyroxine and TRAb, thyroid ultrasound and orbital computed tomography were used for the diagnoses. Authors of the study amplified TCR beta CDR3 regions from RNA transcripts. During a first-round RT-PCR of the TCR CDR3, the HTBI primer set was used. TCRdb redid the calling of the multiplex PCR reads with MiXCR, one entry per CDR3 protein. This table holds approximately 700,000 distinct CDR3 sequences, just under 45% found once. This receptor was taken from an adult man with Graves' disease, either hyperthyroidism or ophthalmopathy (not recorded which). The sample taken for sequencing was peripheral blood or thyroid tissue (not recorded which). The chain couples TRBV11-1 to TRBJ2-7; D not certain. The CDR3 loop reads CASSPVEVYEQYF. The CDR3 DNA reads as TGTGCCAGCAGCCCCGTGGAAGTCTACGAGCAGTACTTC.